Given below is one TCR beta chain in context. Antigen: not known. This CDR3 contains 11 residues. The V gene lost 8 bases and the J gene lost 3 bases, with 8 bases spanning the gap. CDR1 is LGHNA, CDR2 YNFKEQ, per germline. The data were produced by immunoSEQ multiplex PCR, yet TCRdb's version contains in-frame clones alone and is incomplete. The data contain 130,000 or so clones, 94% of them singletons. This sample was taken from a study of T cell responses to AZD1222 COVID-19 vaccine. Across the study: Second doses that came at about 4 or about 12 weeks were put together.

Study-wide findings and caveats: Regions 160-218 and 743-854 held dominance among vaccine-associated CD4 TCRs, which spanned spike. Reportedly, nearly half of unique spike TCRs recognized epitopes outside B.1.351/B.1.1.7 mutations. Clonal diversity was possibly underestimated, and white British individuals and females predominated among donors.

This chain joins TRBV4-2 and TRBJ2-7, with unresolved D. The sample in question was peripheral blood, obtained on day 0 of AZD1222 vaccination. This clonotype originated in an adult in good health. The CDR3 coding sequence is TGTGCCAGCGGGTGGGGCTACGAGCAGTACTTC. It is translated as CASGWGYEQYF.